Presented here are 16 T cell receptor beta chains from one specimen sequenced in a study of shared T cell receptors in the human thymus. Libraries were prepared by immunoSEQ multiplex PCR; TCRdb keeps only in-frame clonotypes and omits some of them. Among hundreds of thousands of clones listed, about four fifths were seen once. The data also belong to a second study, concerning human thymus T cells.

The specimen was thymocytes. All receptors derive from a boy in the first two years of life with a congenital heart defect.

This clone appeared a few times. V gene TRBV9 combines with J gene TRBJ2-2; the match to TRBD2 covers 13 bases. Per the germline V gene, CDR1 is SGDLS and CDR2 is YYNGEE. The CDR3 covers 16 residues. V shed 3 bases and J 5 bases; nucleotides not matched to a gene: 4. The CDR3 nucleotides are TGTGCCAGCAGCGCCAGACTAGCGGGAGGAACCGGGGAGCTGTTTTTT. Translation gives CASSARLAGGTGELFF.

The chain is built from TRBV19 and TRBJ2-1, with TRBD2 identical over 7 bases. Germline V gene sequence: CDR1 LNHDA, CDR2 SQIVND (reference sequence). The CDR3 consists of 13 residues. The V and J ends lost 7 bases and 3 bases, in that order; junction bases with no gene match: 3. CDR3 coding DNA: TGTGCCAGTACCAGCGGGATCTACAATGAGCAGTTCTTC. It codes for CASTSGIYNEQFF.

The rearrangement uses TRBV15 and TRBJ2-7, with TRBD2 matching 8 bases. With 0 bases clipped from V and 7 bases from J, the junction kept 8 bases outside the gene matches. This CDR3 is 15 amino acids long. Germline loops: CDR1 LNHNV, CDR2 YYDKDF (reference sequence). CDR3 sequence (DNA): TGTGCCACCAGCAGAGATTCGGGAGGGTACCGAGAGCAGTACTTC. Translated: CATSRDSGGYREQYF.

The chain is built from TRBV11-3 and TRBJ1-5, with D possibly TRBD1 on 5 matching bases. Trimming took 1 base from V and 2 from J, leaving 9 bases between them. This CDR3 has 15 residues. Germline assignment: CDR1 SGHNT and CDR2 YENEEA. The CDR3 nucleotides read TGTGCCAGCAGCTTAGTCGGGGGTCGCAATCAGCCCCAGCATTTT. Translated: CASSLVGGRNQPQHF. The whole variable domain, remainder taken from reference TRBV11-3 and TRBJ1-5, is EAGVVQSPRYKIIEKKQPVAFWCNPISGHNTLYWYLQNLGQGPELLIRYENEEAVDDSQLPKDRFSAERLKGVDSTLKIQPAELGDSAVYLCASSLVGGRNQPQHFGDGTRLSIL.

V is TRBV5-8 and J is TRBJ2-7; weak D call: TRBD1 (5 bases). The CDR3 covers 16 residues. Germline CDR1 SGHTS, CDR2 YDEGEE. V gave up 1 base and J gave up 0 bases, with 14 bases separating them. The CDR3 region has the DNA TGTGCCAGCAGCTTGCCTGGACATAGGAGCTCCTACGAGCAGTACTTC. Residues: CASSLPGHRSSYEQYF. The full variable domain, its missing parts supplied by reference TRBV5-8 and TRBJ2-7, is EAGVTQSPTHLIKTRGQQATLRCSPISGHTSVYWYQQALGLGLQFLLWYDEGEERNRGNFPPRFSGRQFPNYSSELNVNALELEDSALYLCASSLPGHRSSYEQYFGPGTRLTVT.

Written as DNA, the CDR3 is TGTGCCAGCAGACAGACCGGGACACGAGCCTACGAGCAGTACTTC. Amino acids: CASRQTGTRAYEQYF. J is TRBJ2-7 and V is TRBV6-1; TRBD1 might be the D (6 bases). V lost 6 bases and J 2 bases, leaving 17 bases between the germline ends. Germline-derived CDR1 and CDR2 are MNHNS and SASEGT. The CDR3 sequence is 15 residues long.

The chain links TRBV29-1 to TRBJ2-1, with TRBD2 identical over 16 bases. The germline V gene encodes CDR1 SQVTM and CDR2 ANQGSEA. V shed 1 base, J shed 9 bases, and the junction held 12 bases outside the gene matches. The CDR3 contains 18 residues. In nucleotides, the CDR3 is TGCAGCGTTGAAGCGAGGGGGACTAGCGGGAGGGCCGCCTTTGAGCAGTTCTTC. Its translation: CSVEARGTSGRAAFEQFF.

The rearrangement uses TRBV7-9 and TRBJ2-1, with unresolved D. The CDR3 loop spans 17 amino acids. Trimming took off 1 base at V and 0 bases at J, with 13 bases between the two ends. The germline V gene encodes CDR1 SEHNR and CDR2 FQNEAQ (reference sequence). The CDR3: CASSLDPPLHSYNEQFF. CDR3 coding DNA: TGTGCCAGCAGCTTAGATCCCCCCTTACACTCCTACAATGAGCAGTTCTTC.

V gene TRBV4-2 combines with J gene TRBJ2-1, with unresolved D. Germline loops: CDR1 LGHNA, CDR2 YNFKEQ. V was cut by 2 bases and J by 3 bases, with 5 bases left in between. The CDR3 is 13 amino acids. DNA of the CDR3: TGTGCCAGCAGCCAAAAGCGCTACAATGAGCAGTTCTTC. This codes for CASSQKRYNEQFF.

This clone was seen more than once but under ten times. The rearrangement links TRBV4-3 to TRBJ1-2; TRBD1 aligns across 8 bases. The CDR3 is made up of 16 amino acids. V gave up 4 bases and J gave up 1 base; unmatched junction bases: 8. Germline assignment: CDR1 LGHNA and CDR2 YSLEER. The DNA for the CDR3 is TGCGCCAGCAGCCCTTCCGATGGACAGGGTAACTATGGCTACACCTTC. Encoded protein: CASSPSDGQGNYGYTF.

The rearrangement joins TRBV5-1 to TRBJ2-7; D is ambiguous. The CDR3 is 15 residues long. Trimming pared 5 bases from V and 0 bases from J, leaving 15 bases between. Germline V gene sequence: CDR1 SGHRS, CDR2 YFSETQ. The CDR3 loop is CASSPTTNPSYEQYF. The CDR3 DNA sequence: TGCGCCAGCAGTCCAACTACAAACCCCTCCTACGAGCAGTACTTC. Supplemented by reference TRBV5-1 and TRBJ2-7, the full variable domain reads KAGVTQTPRYLIKTRGQQVTLSCSPISGHRSVSWYQQTPGQGLQFLFEYFSETQRNKGNFPGRFSGRQFSNSRSEMNVSTLELGDSALYLCASSPTTNPSYEQYFGPGTRLTVT.

This clone was detected once. This chain joins TRBV14 and TRBJ2-7, with 10 bases that match TRBD2. The V gene's germline CDR1 is SGHDN and CDR2 FVKESK. The CDR3 contains 15 residues. V was pared by 3 bases and J by 1 base, with 3 bases of the junction left unmatched. CDR3 bases: TGTGCCAGCAGCCACCTTAGCGGGAGGTCCTACGAGCAGTACTTC. Translation: CASSHLSGRSYEQYF.

The chain combines TRBV4-3 with TRBJ2-1, with 14 positions matching TRBD2. This CDR3 is 18 amino acids long. Per germline, CDR1 LGHNA and CDR2 YSLEER. V lost 0 bases to trimming and J lost 9 bases; unmatched junction nucleotides: 10. CDR3 sequence (DNA): TGCGCCAGCAGCCAAGATCACAGGGGACTAGCGGGAGTAGGTGAGCAGTTCTTC. As protein: CASSQDHRGLAGVGEQFF.

CDR3 protein: CASSDRQPHSNQPQHF. DNA of the CDR3: TGTGCCAGCAGCGACCGACAGCCGCATAGCAATCAGCCCCAGCATTTT. V and J are TRBV2 and TRBJ1-5, with TRBD1 as a possible D gene (5 bases). The V end was cut by 6 bases, the J end by 0 bases, with 15 bases between. The CDR3 length is 16 residues. The V gene's germline CDR1 is SNHLY and CDR2 FYNNEI.

The V call is TRBV12-5, the J call TRBJ1-2; D may be TRBD1 (6 bases). Trimming pared 2 bases from V and 1 base from J, leaving 14 bases between. Germline CDR1 is LGHNT and CDR2 is FRNRAP. This CDR3 contains 16 residues. CDR3 in DNA: TGTGCTAGTGGTTTGCCAGAAGGACAGCGTAACTATGGCTACACCTTC. This translates into CASGLPEGQRNYGYTF.

CDR3 region: CASSPLAGGAYEQYF. The CDR3 DNA is TGTGCCAGCAGCCCACTAGCGGGAGGGGCTTACGAGCAGTACTTC. This chain uses TRBV7-6 with TRBJ2-7; 13 nucleotides align to TRBD2. The germline V gene encodes CDR1 SGHVS and CDR2 FNYEAQ. The CDR3 consists of 15 residues. The junction had 5 bases not matched to a gene; V was cut back by 5 bases and J by 4 bases.